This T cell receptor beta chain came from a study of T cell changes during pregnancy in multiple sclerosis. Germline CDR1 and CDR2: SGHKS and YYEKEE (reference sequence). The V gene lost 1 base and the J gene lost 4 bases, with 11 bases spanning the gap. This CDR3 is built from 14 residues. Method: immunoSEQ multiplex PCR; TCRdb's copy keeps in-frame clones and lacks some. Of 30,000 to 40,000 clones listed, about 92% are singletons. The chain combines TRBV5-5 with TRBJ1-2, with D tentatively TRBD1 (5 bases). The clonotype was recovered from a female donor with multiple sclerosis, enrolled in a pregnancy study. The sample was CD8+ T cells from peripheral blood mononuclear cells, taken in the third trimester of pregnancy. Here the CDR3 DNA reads TGTGCCAGCAGCTTGTACGACAGATTCTATGGCTACACCTTC. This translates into CASSLYDRFYGYTF.